Listed here are 30 T cell receptor beta chains from one sample, sequenced in a study of beta chain features in type 1 diabetes. All of the isolated RNA was reverse transcribed, so expressed TCRB transcripts were sequenced. Produced via immunoSEQ multiplex PCR; TCRdb's table is partial and in-frame only. The sample comprises about 330,000 clones, 9.5% to 11% of which are singletons, and 0.015% rests with the top ten. Sequencing used naive CD4+ T cells from blood. The receptors originated from a woman younger than 45 in good health.

The rearrangement links TRBV19 to TRBJ2-1, with 14 bases aligning to TRBD2. Germline CDR1 is LNHDA and CDR2 is SQIVND (reference sequence). CDR3 size: 20 residues. Losses at the gene ends were 5 bases for V and 1 base for J; bases not matched to a gene: 13. The chain's CDR3 is CASSPGLAGGGVQSYNEQFF. For the CDR3, the DNA is TGTGCCAGTAGTCCCGGACTAGCGGGAGGCGGGGTTCAATCCTACAATGAGCAGTTCTTC. The complete variable domain, with remaining parts taken from reference TRBV19 and TRBJ2-1, reads DGGITQSPKYLFRKEGQNVTLSCEQNLNHDAMYWYRQDPGQGLRLIYYSQIVNDFQKGDIAEGYSVSREKKESFPLTVTSAQKNPTAFYLCASSPGLAGGGVQSYNEQFFGPGTRLTVL.

The sample holds a few counts of this clone. This sequence joins TRBV28 and TRBJ2-5; 7 bases match TRBD2. The CDR3 loop spans 13 amino acids. The V gene end was trimmed by 6 bases and the J gene end by 2 bases; junction bases not matched to a gene: 3. Germline loops: CDR1 MDHEN, CDR2 SYDVKM. This CDR3 reads CASRPGGQETQYF. As DNA, the CDR3 is TGTGCCAGCAGGCCGGGAGGACAAGAGACCCAGTACTTC. Together with reference TRBV28 and TRBJ2-5, the CDR3 gives the full variable domain: DVKVTQSSRYLVKRTGEKVFLECVQDMDHENMFWYRQDPGLGLRLIYFSYDVKMKEKGDIPEGYSVSREKKERFSLILESASTNQTSMYLCASRPGGQETQYFGPGTRLLVL.

The chain is built from TRBV6-6 and TRBJ1-1; the D gene is possibly TRBD1 (5 bases). The CDR3 has 14 amino acids. The germline CDR1 and CDR2 sequences are MNHNY and SVGAGI (reference sequence). The ends were cut back, 10 bases at V and 3 bases at J, with 18 bases in the middle. The CDR3 DNA reads as TGTGCCACTGGGGGGAAAGTTCGCGACACTGAAGCTTTCTTT. Residues: CATGGKVRDTEAFF.

The rearrangement links TRBV27 to TRBJ2-1; 9 bases align to TRBD1. Looked up from germline, CDR1 is MNHEY and CDR2 is SMNVEV (reference sequence). V lost 3 bases and J lost 4; bases outside the gene matches: 4. The CDR3 runs 15 residues. CDR3 coding DNA: TGTGCCAGCAGTTTGGGGACAGGGACGTACAATGAGCAGTTCTTC. It yields the protein CASSLGTGTYNEQFF.

The genes are TRBV29-1 and TRBJ1-1; 7 nucleotides line up with TRBD1. In germline, CDR1 is SQVTM, CDR2 ANQGSEA. The CDR3 consists of 13 residues. Germline trimming cut 1 base from V and 5 bases from J; bases unmatched to any gene: 4. CDR3 bases: TGCAGCGTTGAAGGGACAGGAGGGACTGAAGCTTTCTTT. Amino acid sequence: CSVEGTGGTEAFF.

In this sample, this clone turned up a few times. The V gene is TRBV6-5, the J gene TRBJ2-5, with D perhaps TRBD1 (6 bases). CDR1 MNHEY and CDR2 SVGAGI come from the germline V gene. With 0 bases removed from V and 4 bases from J, the gap between germline ends came to 9 bases. The CDR3 runs 14 residues. In DNA form, the CDR3 reads TGTGCCAGCAGTTACTCGATAGGGGGAGAGACCCAGTACTTC. Protein product: CASSYSIGGETQYF.

This clone was detected a few times. The chain links TRBV5-1 to TRBJ2-7, with 9 bases lining up with TRBD2. The V and J ends lost 4 bases and 1 base, in that order; junction bases with no gene match: 12. This CDR3 has 17 amino acids. Germline CDR1 is SGHRS and CDR2 is YFSETQ. CDR3 loop: CASSPRTSALSSYEQYF. CDR3 nucleotide sequence: TGCGCCAGCAGCCCGCGGACTAGCGCTCTCTCATCCTACGAGCAGTACTTC. Variable domain in full (rest from reference TRBV5-1 and TRBJ2-7): KAGVTQTPRYLIKTRGQQVTLSCSPISGHRSVSWYQQTPGQGLQFLFEYFSETQRNKGNFPGRFSGRQFSNSRSEMNVSTLELGDSALYLCASSPRTSALSSYEQYFGPGTRLTVT.

This clone has just a few counts. The CDR3 is CASSPPSGSFADTQYF. The CDR3 DNA sequence: TGCGCCAGCAGCCCACCTAGCGGGAGCTTCGCAGATACGCAGTATTTT. The chain has TRBV5-1 and TRBJ2-3, with 10 positions matching TRBD2. CDR1 is SGHRS, CDR2 YFSETQ, per germline. The ends lost 4 bases at V and 4 bases at J; junction bases unmatched: 9. This CDR3 is built from 16 residues.

This clone was detected only a few times. The chain couples TRBV2 to TRBJ2-3; D uncertain. This CDR3 has 15 amino acids. CDR1 is SNHLY and CDR2 is FYNNEI in the germline V gene. Trimming shortened V by 6 bases and J by 0 bases, and 13 bases separated the two germline ends. The CDR3 region has the DNA TGTGCCAGCAGGGTTAGCAGCACTAGCACAGATACGCAGTATTTT. Protein sequence: CASRVSSTSTDTQYF.

The V call is TRBV6-4, the J call TRBJ2-3; possible D gene TRBD1, 5 bases. Germline-derived CDR1 and CDR2 are MRHNA and SNTAGT. The CDR3 covers 14 residues. V was shortened by 5 bases and J by 2 bases, with 11 bases between the two germline ends. CDR3 residues: CASSLTGVTDTQYF. DNA for the CDR3: TGTGCCAGCAGTCTTACAGGAGTCACAGATACGCAGTATTTT.

The rearrangement uses TRBV11-2 and TRBJ2-3, with 13 bases identical to TRBD2. The CDR3 loop spans 19 amino acids. Germline-derived CDR1 and CDR2 are SGHAT and FQNNGV. The V segment lost 4 bases and the J segment 2 bases; nucleotides outside the gene matches: 12. The CDR3 is CASSSHPGTSGAITDTQYF. Written as DNA, the CDR3 is TGTGCCAGCAGCTCGCACCCTGGGACTAGCGGGGCAATCACAGATACGCAGTATTTT.

In its sample, this clone was seen once. This sequence joins TRBV7-3 and TRBJ2-3; D remains unclear. V was cut by 5 bases and J by 1 base, with 10 bases left in between. The CDR3 sequence is 14 residues long. The germline V gene encodes CDR1 SGHTA and CDR2 FQGTGA. CDR3 DNA sequence: TGTGCCAGCAGCCCCCACGCGGGCACAGATACGCAGTATTTT. It encodes CASSPHAGTDTQYF.

This clone was picked up a small number of times. The chain has TRBV18 and TRBJ1-4, with TRBD1 as a possible D gene (5 bases). The V and J ends lost 2 bases and 7 bases respectively, with 11 bases between them. CDR3 length: 14 residues. Per germline, CDR1 KGHSH and CDR2 LQKENI. The CDR3 spells CASSPGAVREKLFF. The CDR3 bases are TGTGCCAGCTCACCAGGGGCGGTTCGTGAAAAACTGTTTTTT.

The chain uses TRBV5-1 and TRBJ2-1, with D possibly matching TRBD2 (5 bases). Trimming pared 1 base from V and 9 bases from J, leaving 17 bases between. Germline V gene data show CDR1 as SGHRS and CDR2 as YFSETQ. The length of the CDR3 is 15 residues. Written as DNA, the CDR3 is TGCGCCAGCAGCTTGTCCCCCGAAAGAAGCGGTGAGCAGTTCTTC. Translating it yields CASSLSPERSGEQFF.

The V call is TRBV27, the J call TRBJ2-7; 7 bases align to TRBD1. The CDR3 sequence is 11 residues long. V shed 6 bases and J 6 bases; nucleotides not matched to a gene: 2. Germline values: CDR1 MNHEY, CDR2 SMNVEV (reference sequence). CDR3 sequence (DNA): TGTGCCAGCAGGACAGGGTCCGAGCAGTACTTC. Translated, it gives CASRTGSEQYF.

The chain has TRBV7-2 and TRBJ2-4; D unresolved. V was trimmed by 0 bases and J by 0 bases, leaving 12 bases between them. The CDR3 is 17 amino acids. In germline, CDR1 is SGHTA, CDR2 FQGNSA. DNA for the CDR3: TGTGCCAGCAGCTTAGCGCTGGCTTTTTTAGCCAAAAACATTCAGTACTTC. This encodes CASSLALAFLAKNIQYF. The full variable domain, its missing parts supplied by reference TRBV7-2 and TRBJ2-4, is GAGVSQSPSNKVTEKGKDVELRCDPISGHTALYWYRQSLGQGLEFLIYFQGNSAPDKSGLPSDRFSAERTGGSVSTLTIQRTQQEDSAVYLCASSLALAFLAKNIQYFGAGTRLSVL.

The chain links TRBV7-2 to TRBJ2-1, with 9 positions matching TRBD2. Germline V CDR1 and CDR2: SGHTA, FQGNSA. This CDR3 has 16 residues. Trimming at V came to 1 base and at J to 13 bases, leaving 14 bases not matched to a gene. The CDR3 DNA sequence: TGTGCCAGCAGCTTAGAACTAGCGGGCACAATGAGGGAACAGTTCTTC. This sequence encodes CASSLELAGTMREQFF.

The chain employs TRBV18 and TRBJ2-5, with D possibly TRBD1 on 6 matching bases. Germline loops: CDR1 KGHSH, CDR2 LQKENI. The CDR3 extends over 14 amino acids. The ends were cut back, 1 base at V and 4 bases at J, with 10 bases in the middle. This CDR3 is CASSPRQGIETQYF. The CDR3 DNA reads as TGTGCCAGCTCACCACGGCAGGGGATAGAGACCCAGTACTTC.

This chain links TRBV6-5 with TRBJ2-7, with 10 bases fitting TRBD2. The trim removed 1 base at V and 7 bases at J, leaving 10 bases unmatched. The CDR3 sequence is 16 residues long. Looked up from germline, CDR1 is MNHEY and CDR2 is SVGAGI. CDR3 residues: CASSYLSGRAGGEQYF. CDR3 bases: TGTGCCAGCAGTTACTTAAGCGGGAGGGCCGGAGGGGAGCAGTACTTC.

This clone was counted between two and nine times. V is TRBV7-2 and J is TRBJ2-7; TRBD1 matches 7 bases. The CDR3 is 16 residues long. The V and J ends lost 5 bases and 1 base, in that order; junction bases with no gene match: 11. Germline V gene lookup returns CDR1 SGHTA and CDR2 FQGNSA. The CDR3 coding sequence is TGTGCCAGCAGCCCAACGACAGGGATGACATCCTACGAGCAGTACTTC. Translated: CASSPTTGMTSYEQYF.

The gene calls are TRBV30 and TRBJ1-5, with a possible D match to TRBD1 (5 bases). Trimming cost V 3 bases and J 2 bases, with 14 bases left between them. The CDR3 extends over 15 amino acids. Germline V gives CDR1 GTSNPN, CDR2 SVGIG (reference sequence). DNA of the CDR3: TGTGCCTGGAGCATTCAGGGACTGGGCAATCAGCCCCAGCATTTT. This sequence encodes CAWSIQGLGNQPQHF.

This clone was observed a few times. This chain uses TRBV7-3 with TRBJ1-2; the match to TRBD1 covers 12 bases. The germline V gene has CDR1 SGHTA and CDR2 FQGTGA. There are 15 residues in the CDR3. J lost 5 bases, V lost 5 bases, and 6 bases had no gene match. The CDR3 spells CASSGGQGADYGYTF. In DNA form, the CDR3 reads TGTGCCAGCAGCGGGGGACAGGGGGCAGATTATGGCTACACCTTC. Together with reference TRBV7-3 and TRBJ1-2, the CDR3 gives the full variable domain: GAGVSQTPSNKVTEKGKYVELRCDPISGHTALYWYRQSLGQGPEFLIYFQGTGAADDSGLPNDRFFAVRPEGSVSTLKIQRTERGDSAVYLCASSGGQGADYGYTFGSGTRLTVV.

This clone has just a few counts. In nucleotides, the CDR3 is TGTGCCAGCAGTTTGGGGATCATACAGGGGACCGGGGAGCTGTTTTTT. The encoded protein is CASSLGIIQGTGELFF. The genes are TRBV28 and TRBJ2-2, with 7 bases matching TRBD1. Germline CDR1 and CDR2: MDHEN and SYDVKM. This CDR3 is built from 16 residues. J was trimmed by 5 bases and V by 3 bases; bases with no gene match: 9.

This clone has only a few counts. CDR3 coding DNA: TGTGCCTGGAGTGAAACAGGGGTAGAAGCTTTCTTT. This codes for CAWSETGVEAFF. V usage is TRBV30 and J usage is TRBJ1-1; 7 bases fit TRBD1. Germline loops: CDR1 GTSNPN, CDR2 SVGIG (reference sequence). CDR3 length: 12 residues. J lost 8 bases, V lost 1 base, and 4 bases had no gene match.

V gene TRBV7-2 combines with J gene TRBJ1-4; no clear D gene. Between the trimmed V and J ends, which lost 5 bases and 8 bases, there was a span of 12 bases. The CDR3 totals 13 residues. Germline V gene data show CDR1 as SGHTA and CDR2 as FQGNSA. CDR3 region: CASSVAGGEKLFF. The CDR3 DNA sequence: TGTGCCAGCAGCGTCGCAGGAGGCGAAAAACTGTTTTTT.

This chain connects TRBV5-1 to TRBJ2-1, with TRBD1 as a possible D gene (5 bases). This CDR3 is 16 amino acids long. Trimming removed 0 bases at V and 0 bases at J, with 10 bases between. Germline V gene lookup returns CDR1 SGHRS and CDR2 YFSETQ. In DNA, the CDR3 is TGCGCCAGCAGCTTGGTGGCAGGGAACTCCTACAATGAGCAGTTCTTC. Encoded protein: CASSLVAGNSYNEQFF.

This clone was detected a few times. The chain links TRBV7-2 to TRBJ2-3; 9 bases match TRBD2. With V trimmed by 2 bases and J by 5 bases, 11 bases remained unmatched. This CDR3 is 17 amino acids long. The germline V gene encodes CDR1 SGHTA and CDR2 FQGNSA. The CDR3 is CASSLTVAGGVGDTQYF. The CDR3 bases are TGTGCCAGCAGCTTAACTGTGGCGGGAGGGGTTGGAGATACGCAGTATTTT.

V gene TRBV18 combines with J gene TRBJ2-1, with 10 positions matching TRBD2. J gave up 7 bases and V 3 bases, and 18 bases lay outside the gene matches. Germline-derived CDR1 and CDR2 are KGHSH and LQKENI. The CDR3 extends over 19 amino acids. DNA of the CDR3: TGTGCCAGCTCACCTTCAGCGGGAGGGCCAAGCTCGAACGGTAATGAGCAGTTCTTC. Translating gives CASSPSAGGPSSNGNEQFF.

This clone was counted a few times. CDR3 amino acids: CASSHQQGAGPNQPQHF. Written as DNA, the CDR3 is TGCGCCAGCAGTCACCAACAGGGGGCTGGGCCCAATCAGCCCCAGCATTTT. The chain carries TRBV23-1 and TRBJ1-5, with 9 bases matching TRBD1. TRBV23-1 is noted as an ORF with a role that remains uncertain. This CDR3 comprises 17 residues. V dropped 3 bases and J dropped 3; count of bases not matched to a gene: 9.

The J gene is TRBJ1-1, the V gene TRBV25-1; D is ambiguous. The CDR3 loop spans 12 amino acids. V lost 6 bases to trimming and J lost 1 base, with 6 bases between them. The germline CDR1 and CDR2 sequences are MGHDK and SYGVNS. The CDR3 sequence: CASSRGNTEAFF. CDR3 in DNA: TGTGCCAGCAGCCGGGGGAACACTGAAGCTTTCTTT.